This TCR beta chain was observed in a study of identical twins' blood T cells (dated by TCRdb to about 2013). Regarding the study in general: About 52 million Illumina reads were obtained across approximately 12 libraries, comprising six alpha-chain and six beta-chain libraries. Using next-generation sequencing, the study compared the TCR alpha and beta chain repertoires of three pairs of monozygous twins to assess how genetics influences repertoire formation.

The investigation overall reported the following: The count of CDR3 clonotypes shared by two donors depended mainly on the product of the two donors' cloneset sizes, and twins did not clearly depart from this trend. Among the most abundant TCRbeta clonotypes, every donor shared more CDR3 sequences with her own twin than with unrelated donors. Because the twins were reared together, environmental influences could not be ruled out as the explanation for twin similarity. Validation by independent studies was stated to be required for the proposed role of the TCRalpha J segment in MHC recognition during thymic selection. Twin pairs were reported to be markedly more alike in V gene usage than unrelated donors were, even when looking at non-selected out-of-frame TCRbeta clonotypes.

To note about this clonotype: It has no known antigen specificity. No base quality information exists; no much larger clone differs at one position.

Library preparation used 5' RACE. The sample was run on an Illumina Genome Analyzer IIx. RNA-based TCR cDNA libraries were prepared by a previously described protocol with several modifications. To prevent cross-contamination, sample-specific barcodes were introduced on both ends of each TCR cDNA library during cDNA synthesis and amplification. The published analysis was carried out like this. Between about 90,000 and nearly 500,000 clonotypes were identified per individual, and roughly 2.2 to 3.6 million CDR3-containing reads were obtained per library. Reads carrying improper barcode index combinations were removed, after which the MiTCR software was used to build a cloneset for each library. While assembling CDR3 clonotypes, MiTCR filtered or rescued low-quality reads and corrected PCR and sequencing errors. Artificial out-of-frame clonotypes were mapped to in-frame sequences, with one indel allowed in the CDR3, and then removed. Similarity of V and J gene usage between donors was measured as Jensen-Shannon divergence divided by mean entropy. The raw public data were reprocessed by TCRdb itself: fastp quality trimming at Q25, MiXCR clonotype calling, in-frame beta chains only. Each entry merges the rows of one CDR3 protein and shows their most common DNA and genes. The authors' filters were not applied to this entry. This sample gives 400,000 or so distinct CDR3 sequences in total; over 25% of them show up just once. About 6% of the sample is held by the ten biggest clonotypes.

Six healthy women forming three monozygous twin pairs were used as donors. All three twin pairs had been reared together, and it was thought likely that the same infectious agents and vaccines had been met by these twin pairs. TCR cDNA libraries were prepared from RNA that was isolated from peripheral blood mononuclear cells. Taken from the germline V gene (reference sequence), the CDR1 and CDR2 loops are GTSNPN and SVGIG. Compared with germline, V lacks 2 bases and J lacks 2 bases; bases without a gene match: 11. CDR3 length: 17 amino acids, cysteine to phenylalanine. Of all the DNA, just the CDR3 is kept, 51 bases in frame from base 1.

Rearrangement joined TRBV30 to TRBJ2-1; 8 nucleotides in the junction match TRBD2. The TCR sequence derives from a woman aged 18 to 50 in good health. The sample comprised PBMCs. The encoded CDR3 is CAWSPGRGGPTYNEQFF. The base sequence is TGTGCCTGGAGTCCGGGTCGGGGGGGCCCGACCTACAATGAGCAGTTCTTC.